This T cell receptor beta chain originates from a study of T cell responses to AZD1222 COVID-19 vaccine. The method was immunoSEQ multiplex PCR; TCRdb's version includes in-frame clones alone and lacks a portion of them. The table lists 98,000 or so clones, roughly 90% of them singletons. A remark on this clone: Antigen unknown.

General observations from the study: The donor group comprised mostly white British people and more females; the analysis possibly underestimated clonal diversity. Baseline serostatus was positive in only a handful of AZD1222 recipients. No repertoire was sampled before or during the peak T cell response, only after it.

Sample: peripheral blood, taken 28 days after the second AZD1222 dose. This receptor was taken from an adult who received the AZD1222 COVID-19 vaccine.

In nucleotides, the CDR3 is TGCGCCAGCAGTGCTAGCGGGCGTCCAGATACGCAGTATTTT. Translation: CASSASGRPDTQYF. This sequence joins TRBV10-1 and TRBJ2-3; 8 bases map to TRBD2. CDR1 is WNHNN and CDR2 is SYGVQD in the germline V gene (reference sequence). V was pared by 4 bases and J by 4 bases, with 4 bases of the junction left unmatched. The CDR3 consists of 14 residues.